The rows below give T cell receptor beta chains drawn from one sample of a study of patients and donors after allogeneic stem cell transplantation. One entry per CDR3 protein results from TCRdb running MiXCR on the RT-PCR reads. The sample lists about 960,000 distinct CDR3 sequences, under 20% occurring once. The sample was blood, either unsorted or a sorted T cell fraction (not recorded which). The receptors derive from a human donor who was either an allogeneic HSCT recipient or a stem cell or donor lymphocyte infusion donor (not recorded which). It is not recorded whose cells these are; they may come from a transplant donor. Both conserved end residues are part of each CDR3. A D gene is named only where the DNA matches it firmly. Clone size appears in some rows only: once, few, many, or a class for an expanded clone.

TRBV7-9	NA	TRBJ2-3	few	TGTGCCAGCAGAATACAGGGAGCGACAGATACGCAGTATTTT	CASRIQGATDTQYF
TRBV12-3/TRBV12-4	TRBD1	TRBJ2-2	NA	TGTGCCAGCAGTTCCCGAGGGACAGGGGGTACCGGGGAGCTGTTTTTT	CASSSRGTGGTGELFF
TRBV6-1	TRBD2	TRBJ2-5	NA	TGTGCCAGCAGCCCGCTGTTACTAGCGGGGGGACAAGAGACCCAGTACTTC	CASSPLLLAGGQETQYF
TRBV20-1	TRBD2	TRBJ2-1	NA	TGCAGTGCTTCCTCGGGACTAGCCGGTTACAATGAGCAGTTCTTC	CSASSGLAGYNEQFF
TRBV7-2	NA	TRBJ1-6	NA	TGTGCCGTGCTAGGGTATGATTTGGATTCACCCCTCCACTTT	CAVLGYDLDSPLHF
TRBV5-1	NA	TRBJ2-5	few	TGCGCCAGCAGCTTTGGTGGGGGGAAAGAGACCCAGTACTTC	CASSFGGGKETQYF
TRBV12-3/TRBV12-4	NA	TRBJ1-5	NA	TGTGCCAGCAGTTTATTAGGGGGGCATCAGCCCCAGCATTTT	CASSLLGGHQPQHF
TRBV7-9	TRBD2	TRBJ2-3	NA	TGTGCCAGCAGGTCTAGCGGGGGGACAGATACGCAGTATTTT	CASRSSGGTDTQYF
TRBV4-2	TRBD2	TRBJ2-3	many	TGTGCCAGCAGCCAAGTAGCGGGCAGCACAGATACGCAGTATTTT	CASSQVAGSTDTQYF
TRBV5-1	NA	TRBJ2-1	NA	TGCGCCAGCAGCTTCACGAAATCAGAGCAGTTCTTC	CASSFTKSEQFF
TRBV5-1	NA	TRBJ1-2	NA	TGCGCCAGCAGCTTGCAGCGGCGAGGTGGCTACACCTTC	CASSLQRRGGYTF
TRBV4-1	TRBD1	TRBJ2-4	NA	TGCGCCAGCAGCCAAGATCGTGGACAGGTCATAGACATTCAGTACTTC	CASSQDRGQVIDIQYF
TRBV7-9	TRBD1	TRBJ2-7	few	TGTGCCAGCAGCTTAGGGGGACAGGGGTCACTCCGGGAGCAGTACTTC	CASSLGGQGSLREQYF
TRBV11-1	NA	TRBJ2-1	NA	TGTGCCAGCAGCCCGTTAGAGTCGAAGCGGATCTCCTACAATGAGCAGTTCTTC	CASSPLESKRISYNEQFF
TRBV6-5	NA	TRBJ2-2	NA	TGTGCCAGCAGTTACAGGGTTCTTAGTCAGGTCACCGGGGAGCTGTTTTTT	CASSYRVLSQVTGELFF